This TCR beta chain is from a study of blood T cell repertoires in COVID-19. Looking at the study overall: Acute and convalescent COVID-19 samples came from the United States, Italy and Spain.

Per the germline V gene, CDR1 is ENHRY and CDR2 is SYGVKD. The CDR3 loop spans 14 amino acids. V shed 10 bases and J 7 bases; nucleotides not matched to a gene: 12. Per the original methods: Reference gene primer amplification yielded estimated nucleated cell counts. The data were produced by immunoSEQ multiplex PCR, yet TCRdb's version contains in-frame clones alone and is incomplete. The V and J calls and the clone size are those of that table, but D and trimming were determined from the DNA. Of 300,000 to 400,000 clones listed, around 90% are singletons. This clone was seen once. The clonotype originates from a woman aged 18-30 years who had recovered from COVID-19. V and J are TRBV10-3 and TRBJ2-1; 8 positions match TRBD2. What was sequenced was peripheral blood. CDR3 coding DNA: TGTGCCAGTAGCGGGCCCGGGGGGGGGAATGAGCAGTTCTTC. It is translated as CASSGPGGGNEQFF.